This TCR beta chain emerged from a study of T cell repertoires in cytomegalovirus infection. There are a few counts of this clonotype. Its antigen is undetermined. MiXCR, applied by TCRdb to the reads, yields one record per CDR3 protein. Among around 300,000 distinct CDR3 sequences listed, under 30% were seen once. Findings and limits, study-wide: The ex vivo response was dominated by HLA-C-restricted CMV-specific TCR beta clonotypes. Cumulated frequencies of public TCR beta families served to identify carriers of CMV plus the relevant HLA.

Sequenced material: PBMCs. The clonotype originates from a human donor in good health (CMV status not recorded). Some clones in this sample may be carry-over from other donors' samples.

In DNA form, the CDR3 reads TGCAGCGTTGATAGGCAGGAACTTAACTATGGCTACACCTTC. Amino acid sequence: CSVDRQELNYGYTF. The chain couples TRBV29-1 to TRBJ1-2; D not certain. The CDR3 spans 14 residues. The V and J ends lost 3 bases and 1 base respectively, with 12 bases between them. Per germline, CDR1 SQVTM and CDR2 ANQGSEA.